The entry below describes one TCR beta chain. Prior to thyroid surgery, none of the patients had received any treatment. The data originate from a study of metastatic and nonmetastatic thyroid tumors. For the study at large: Peripheral blood and tumor or nodule samples from malignant and benign thyroid patients were compared.

Germline V CDR1 and CDR2: SNHLY, FYNNEI. The V gene lost 4 bases and the J gene lost 7 bases, with 13 bases spanning the gap. The CDR3 sequence is 14 residues long. TCRdb redid the clone calls on the PCR reads using MiXCR. The profile shows about 12,000 clones, around 30% of them singletons. The gene calls are TRBV2 and TRBJ2-2, with D perhaps matching TRBD2 (5 bases). Sequencing was done on a sample of adjacent normal tissue. This clonotype was sampled from a male donor with papillary thyroid cancer or a benign thyroid nodule (not recorded which). Some clones in this sample may be carry-over from other donors' samples. The DNA for the CDR3 is TGTGCCAGCAGTGGGCCGGCGGGTGACGGGGAGCTGTTTTTT. Translation gives CASSGPAGDGELFF. Using reference TRBV2 and TRBJ2-2 for the parts outside the CDR3, the full variable domain is EPEVTQTPSHQVTQMGQEVILRCVPISNHLYFYWYRQILGQKVEFLVSFYNNEISEKSEIFDDQFSVERPDGSNFTLKIRSTKLEDSAMYFCASSGPAGDGELFFGEGSRLTVL.